This TCR beta chain came from a study of shared clonotypes between healthy human individuals. The ends were cut back, 7 bases at V and 13 bases at J, with 14 bases in the middle. The CDR3 totals 12 residues. Germline V gene data show CDR1 as MNHNS and CDR2 as SASEGT. This table comes from immunoSEQ multiplex PCR, and its TCRdb copy is limited to in-frame clones, with some not included. Counted here are a few million clones, over 85% occurring once; the ten biggest clones make up over 0.12%. The TCR originated in a man aged 18 to 35 in good health. The sample taken for sequencing was naive CD4+ T cells sorted from blood. Sample subset: CD45RA+ positively selected. The rearrangement joins TRBV6-1 to TRBJ1-6; D call uncertain. The CDR3 protein is CASNPGVGPLHF. The CDR3 DNA is TGTGCCAGCAATCCCGGGGTAGGGCCCCTCCACTTT.